This is a list of T cell receptor beta chains from one sample in a study of blood T cell repertoires in COVID-19. TCRdb's table, derived via immunoSEQ multiplex PCR, lists solely in-frame clones and lacks some. The sample contains around 40,000 clones, roughly nine tenths of which appear only once. Specimen: peripheral blood. Every receptor here comes from a human donor in a cohort sampled during active COVID-19. CDR3s include the opening cysteine and the closing phenylalanine or tryptophan. A D gene is named only where the DNA matches it firmly. Expanded clones are given a class, and other clones once, few, many or no size at all.

TRBJ2-1 . TRBV7-9 . TGTGCCAGCAGCTTAGGACTGGCGAATGAGCAGTTCTTC CASSLGLANEQFF
TRBJ2-7 . TRBV2 . TGTGCCAGCAGTGAGACTGATCGGACAGACTGGTACGAGCAGTACTTC CASSETDRTDWYEQYF
TRBJ2-1 . TRBV7-9 TRBD1 TGTGCCAGCGCAGAGGGGGCACTAAATGAGCAGTTCTTC CASAEGALNEQFF
TRBJ1-2 few TRBV27 TRBD1 TGTGCCAGCAGGCGGACAGGCTTTAACTATGGCTACACCTTC CASRRTGFNYGYTF
TRBJ2-1 . TRBV7-2 . TGTGCCAGCAGCTTAGAAGCGCACCCCAACAATGAGCAGTTCTTC CASSLEAHPNNEQFF
TRBJ2-3 . TRBV6-2/TRBV6-3 TRBD2 TGTGCCAGCAGTTACGGGACTAGCGGGTACACAGATACGCAGTATTTT CASSYGTSGYTDTQYF
TRBJ1-5 . TRBV6-6 TRBD1 TGTGCCAGCACCCTCGGGACAGCAACCCAGCCCCAGCATTTT CASTLGTATQPQHF
TRBJ2-3 . TRBV1 . TGCACCAGCAGCCAAGAACCTCCGGGACTAGCAAACTCCCGGCGGGGTACGCAGTATTTT CTSSQEPPGLANSRRGTQYF
TRBJ2-1 . TRBV7-9 TRBD1 TGTGCCAGCAGCCCACTCGACAGGGGTCTCTACAATGAGCAGTTCTTC CASSPLDRGLYNEQFF
TRBJ2-7 . TRBV6-5 . TGTGCCAGCATGTCCGAGGCACCCTACGAGCAGTACTTC CASMSEAPYEQYF
TRBJ1-1 . TRBV6-5 . TGTGCCAGCAGTTACTCCCAAGTAACCAGCACTGAAGCTTTCTTT CASSYSQVTSTEAFF
TRBJ2-5 . TRBV2 TRBD1 TGTGCCAGCAGCCTGACAGGGAGCGCCCAAGAGACCCAGTACTTC CASSLTGSAQETQYF
TRBJ2-7 . TRBV18 TRBD1 TGTGCCAGCTCCGTGGACAGGAACTCCTACGAGCAGTACTTC CASSVDRNSYEQYF
TRBJ2-2 . TRBV9 . TGTGCCAGCAGCGTACTTAGCCCCGGGGAGCTGTTTTTT CASSVLSPGELFF
TRBJ1-2 . TRBV6-6 . TGTGCCAGCAACTCCGGGGGGCGCTATGGCTACACCTTC CASNSGGRYGYTF
TRBJ2-7 . TRBV20-1 . TGCAGTGCCCCCTCGGGATCCGAGCAGTACTTC CSAPSGSEQYF
TRBJ1-2 . TRBV2 TRBD1 TGTGCCAGCAGAGAGGACAGGGAAACTGGCTACACCTTC CASREDRETGYTF
TRBJ1-1 . TRBV5-4 TRBD1 TGTGCCAGCAGCTTTTCAGGGGGTGGGATTGAAGCTTTCTTT CASSFSGGGIEAFF
TRBJ1-5 . TRBV18 TRBD1 TGTGCCACTACATCCGGGACAGGGGGCAACCAGCCCCAGCATTTT CATTSGTGGNQPQHF
TRBJ2-5 . TRBV3-1/TRBV3-2 . TGTGCCAGCGTAGAGGGGGGGGGTGAAGAGACCCAGTACTTC CASVEGGGEETQYF